Below are 25 T cell receptor beta chains sequenced from a single sample in a study of blood T cell repertoires in COVID-19. Sequencing was performed with immunoSEQ multiplex PCR; in TCRdb, only in-frame clones are kept and a portion is missing. The profile shows roughly 100,000 clones, around 94% of them singletons. The specimen sequenced was peripheral blood. These receptors were taken from a man aged 45-60 years with active COVID-19.

The chain links TRBV7-9 to TRBJ2-7, with unresolved D. This CDR3 spans 15 amino acids. CDR1 is SEHNR, CDR2 FQNEAQ, per germline (reference sequence). V lost 5 bases and J lost 3, with 17 bases in between. This CDR3 is CASSQLSGNHYEQYF. The CDR3 nucleotides are TGTGCCAGCAGCCAGCTCTCAGGAAACCACTACGAGCAGTACTTC.

The rearrangement links TRBV6-1 to TRBJ2-2, with D possibly being TRBD1 (6 bases). Trimming shortened V by 5 bases and J by 6 bases, and 7 bases separated the two germline ends. The CDR3 consists of 12 residues. Germline V lookup: CDR1 MNHNS, CDR2 SASEGT. CDR3 bases: TGTGCCAGCAGTACAGGGCCCGGGGAGCTGTTTTTT. Translated: CASSTGPGELFF.

The V call is TRBV6-2 or TRBV6-3, the J call TRBJ2-1; 7 bases line up with TRBD1. V gave up 2 bases and J gave up 7 bases; unmatched junction bases: 8. Per germline, CDR1 MNHEY and CDR2 SVGEGT. This CDR3 comprises 15 residues. CDR3 amino acids: CASSYHGQGVNEQFF. In DNA, the CDR3 is TGTGCCAGCAGTTACCACGGCCAGGGGGTGAATGAGCAGTTCTTC.

This chain joins TRBV2 and TRBJ2-3; 10 nucleotides line up with TRBD1. V lost 7 bases, J lost 2 bases, and 6 bases stayed unmatched. The CDR3 spans 15 residues. The germline gives CDR1 SNHLY, CDR2 FYNNEI. CDR3 in DNA: TGTGCCAGCACCTGGACAGGGGGGGACACAGATACGCAGTATTTT. Translated, it gives CASTWTGGDTDTQYF.

This clone has only one observation. The rearrangement links TRBV30 to TRBJ2-6; no clear D. Germline assignment: CDR1 GTSNPN and CDR2 SVGIG (reference sequence). The CDR3 is 13 residues long. Trimming pared 3 bases from V and 1 base from J, leaving 4 bases between. CDR3 residues: CAWRYSGANVLTF. The CDR3 DNA reads as TGTGCCTGGAGATATTCTGGGGCCAACGTCCTGACTTTC.

The chain couples TRBV6-1 to TRBJ2-2; TRBD1 matches 9 bases. J lost 6 bases, V lost 3 bases, and 5 bases had no gene match. The V gene's germline CDR1 is MNHNS and CDR2 SASEGT. The CDR3 sequence is 15 residues long. CDR3 DNA sequence: TGTGCCAGCAGTGAGAGGACAGGGGAGGCCGGGGAGCTGTTTTTT. Protein product: CASSERTGEAGELFF.

The rearrangement uses TRBV4-2 and TRBJ1-4, with 7 bases aligning to TRBD1. The CDR3 runs to 18 residues. CDR1 and CDR2 (germline): LGHNA, YNFKEQ. Unmatched junction bases numbered 7, after V lost 0 bases and J lost 0 bases. In DNA form, the CDR3 reads TGTGCCAGCAGCCAAGATCCGGCAGGGGGTTCAACTAATGAAAAACTGTTTTTT. It encodes CASSQDPAGGSTNEKLFF.

The chain combines TRBV5-1 with TRBJ2-1; TRBD1 matches 8 bases. CDR1 is SGHRS and CDR2 is YFSETQ in the germline V gene. This CDR3 has 12 residues. The ends lost 7 bases at V and 3 bases at J; junction bases unmatched: 0. In DNA form, the CDR3 reads TGCGCCAGCGGACAGGGCTACAATGAGCAGTTCTTC. It codes for CASGQGYNEQFF.

J is TRBJ1-2 and V is TRBV6-6, with TRBD1 matching over 9 bases. Germline V gene sequence: CDR1 MNHNY, CDR2 SVGAGI (reference sequence). The CDR3 covers 14 residues. V trimming: 6 bases; J trimming: 4 bases; junction bases outside the gene matches: 6. The CDR3, as DNA: TGTGCCAGCAGCTCCGGGACAGGGATCTATGGCTACACCTTC. Its protein is CASSSGTGIYGYTF.

This chain links TRBV5-4 with TRBJ1-2; TRBD1 is a possible D gene (6 bases). This CDR3 comprises 13 residues. The germline V gene encodes CDR1 SGHNT and CDR2 YYREEE (reference sequence). Trimming left V 0 bases short and J 8 bases short, with 11 bases between. CDR3 DNA: TGTGCCAGCAGCTTGGACAGGGTGGGGGGCTACACCTTC. This codes for CASSLDRVGGYTF.

The gene calls are TRBV3-1 (or the pseudogene TRBV3-2) and TRBJ1-5; D ambiguous. The CDR3 extends over 16 amino acids. Trimming removed 1 base at V and 3 bases at J, with 13 bases between. The V gene's germline CDR1 is LGHDT and CDR2 YNNKEL (reference sequence). The CDR3 bases are TGTGCCAGCAGCCAAGGTTCTACCTCCGCCAATCAGCCCCAGCATTTT. This gives the protein CASSQGSTSANQPQHF.

This chain uses TRBV7-9 with TRBJ1-1; 8 bases are shared with TRBD1. CDR3 size: 15 residues. Germline CDR1 reads SEHNR; CDR2 reads FQNEAQ (reference sequence). The J segment lost 4 bases and the V segment lost 5 bases, leaving 9 bases of the junction unmatched. CDR3 in DNA: TGTGCCAGCAGCCCCCTAGTGACAGGGGCCACTGAAGCTTTCTTT. The encoded protein is CASSPLVTGATEAFF.

The rearrangement links TRBV10-1 to TRBJ1-2, with D unclear. The CDR3 is 15 residues long. Germline V gene data show CDR1 as WNHNN and CDR2 as SYGVQD (reference sequence). Trimming shortened V by 3 bases and J by 4 bases, and 15 bases separated the two germline ends. CDR3 loop: CASSDRRESVYGYTF. The DNA for the CDR3 is TGCGCCAGCAGTGATCGGAGAGAGAGCGTCTATGGCTACACCTTC.

J is TRBJ1-1 and V is TRBV6-6; 7 bases are shared with TRBD1. Germline V gene sequence: CDR1 MNHNY, CDR2 SVGAGI (reference sequence). V gave up 0 bases and J gave up 5 bases; unmatched junction bases: 6. The CDR3 runs to 15 residues. CDR3 sequence: CASSYSTGSGTEAFF. DNA for the CDR3: TGTGCCAGCAGTTACTCGACAGGGAGTGGAACTGAAGCTTTCTTT.

The rearrangement links TRBV28 to TRBJ2-7, with TRBD1 identical over 7 bases. Germline trimming cut 2 bases from V and 2 bases from J; bases unmatched to any gene: 6. CDR1 and CDR2 from the germline V gene are MDHEN and SYDVKM. CDR3 length equals 15 residues. The CDR3: CASSLKGQPTYEQYF. As DNA, the CDR3 is TGTGCCAGCAGTTTAAAGGGACAGCCTACCTACGAGCAGTACTTC.

This sequence joins TRBV30 and TRBJ2-1; 9 bases line up with TRBD1. Germline lookup yields CDR1 GTSNPN and CDR2 SVGIG (reference sequence). The CDR3 runs to 12 residues. J gave up 10 bases and V 5 bases, and 6 bases lay outside the gene matches. The CDR3 sequence is CAWEQGAGEQFF. The CDR3 DNA reads TGTGCCTGGGAACAGGGGGCAGGGGAGCAGTTCTTC.

The V gene is TRBV28, the J gene TRBJ2-7, with unresolved D. V lost 9 bases and J 4 bases, leaving 10 bases between the germline ends. The CDR3 consists of 11 residues. Germline assignment: CDR1 MDHEN and CDR2 SYDVKM. The DNA for the CDR3 is TGTGCCAGTAGCCTAAATTACGAGCAGTACTTC. Encoded protein: CASSLNYEQYF.

The chain employs TRBV6-5 and TRBJ1-6; TRBD1 agrees at 7 bases. Germline CDR1 reads MNHEY; CDR2 reads SVGAGI. V trimming: 0 bases; J trimming: 8 bases; junction bases outside the gene matches: 7. This CDR3 has 16 residues. The CDR3 coding sequence is TGTGCCAGCAGTTACTCCGACAGGGCCCGATATTCACCCCTCCACTTT. Translating it yields CASSYSDRARYSPLHF.

The gene calls are TRBV7-9 and TRBJ2-5, with D possibly being TRBD2 (5 bases). Germline V lookup: CDR1 SEHNR, CDR2 FQNEAQ (reference sequence). The germline V and J ends were trimmed by 7 bases and 4 bases, with 16 bases remaining between them. The CDR3 extends over 14 amino acids. The CDR3 sequence is CASTSWEEGETQYF. DNA for the CDR3: TGTGCCAGCACCTCCTGGGAAGAGGGAGAGACCCAGTACTTC.

V and J are TRBV5-1 and TRBJ1-2; 8 bases match TRBD1. In germline, CDR1 is SGHRS, CDR2 YFSETQ. After removal of 4 bases from V and 7 bases from J, the junction contained 9 bases not matched to a gene. The CDR3 runs 14 residues. The CDR3 sequence is CASSTDRGSGGYTF. Written as DNA, the CDR3 is TGCGCCAGCAGCACCGACAGGGGCAGCGGTGGCTACACCTTC. Filled out from reference TRBV5-1 and TRBJ1-2, the complete variable domain reads KAGVTQTPRYLIKTRGQQVTLSCSPISGHRSVSWYQQTPGQGLQFLFEYFSETQRNKGNFPGRFSGRQFSNSRSEMNVSTLELGDSALYLCASSTDRGSGGYTFGSGTRLTVV.

Written as DNA, the CDR3 is TGCAGCGTTCACAGGGTCACCGGGGAAGAAAAACTGTTTTTT. Encoded protein: CSVHRVTGEEKLFF. The chain uses TRBV29-1 and TRBJ1-4; the D gene is possibly TRBD1 (6 bases). V shed 5 bases and J shed 8 bases, with 18 bases lying between them. The CDR3 sequence is 14 residues long. Germline CDR1 and CDR2: SQVTM and ANQGSEA.

The chain uses TRBV9 and TRBJ1-3; no reliable D call. Germline loops: CDR1 SGDLS, CDR2 YYNGEE. V lost 0 bases to trimming and J lost 9 bases, with 16 bases between them. CDR3 size: 15 residues. CDR3 amino acids: CASSVGGVPSGTIYF. CDR3 nucleotides: TGTGCCAGCAGCGTAGGCGGGGTTCCAAGTGGCACCATATATTTT.

This clone was detected only once. V is TRBV5-4 and J is TRBJ2-2, with 7 positions matching TRBD2. Losses at the gene ends were 7 bases for V and 6 bases for J; bases not matched to a gene: 9. The CDR3 is made up of 14 amino acids. Germline loops: CDR1 SGHNT, CDR2 YYREEE (reference sequence). CDR3 protein: CASSGTNRPGELFF. DNA for the CDR3: TGTGCCAGCTCCGGGACTAACCGGCCCGGGGAGCTGTTTTTT.

The chain couples TRBV3-1 (or the pseudogene TRBV3-2) to TRBJ2-2; a possible D gene is TRBD1 (6 bases). The CDR3 is 15 residues long. Germline V lookup: CDR1 LGHDT, CDR2 YNNKEL (reference sequence). V was cut by 0 bases and J by 8 bases, with 13 bases left in between. In DNA, the CDR3 is TGTGCCAGCAGCCAAGATTTTGTGGGGGCTGGGGAGCTGTTTTTT. Encoded protein: CASSQDFVGAGELFF.

The chain has TRBV29-1 and TRBJ1-2, with D maybe TRBD1 (5 bases). V was pared by 4 bases and J by 3 bases, with 12 bases between. This CDR3 is 13 amino acids long. Germline V CDR1 and CDR2: SQVTM, ANQGSEA. The CDR3 sequence: CSVVWGDYYGYTF. The CDR3 DNA reads TGCAGCGTTGTTTGGGGGGACTACTATGGCTACACCTTC.